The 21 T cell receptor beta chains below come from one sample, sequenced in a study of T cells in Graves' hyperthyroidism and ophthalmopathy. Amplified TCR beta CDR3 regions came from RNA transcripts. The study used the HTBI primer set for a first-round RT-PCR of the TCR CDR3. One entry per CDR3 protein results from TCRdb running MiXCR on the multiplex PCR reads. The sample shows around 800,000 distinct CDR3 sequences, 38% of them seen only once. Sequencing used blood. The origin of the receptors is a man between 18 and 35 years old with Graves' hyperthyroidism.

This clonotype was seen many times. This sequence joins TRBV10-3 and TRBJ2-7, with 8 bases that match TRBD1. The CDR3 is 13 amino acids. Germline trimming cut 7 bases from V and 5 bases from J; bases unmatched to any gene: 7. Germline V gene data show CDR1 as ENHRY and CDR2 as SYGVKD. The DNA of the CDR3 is TGTGCCATCACTGGGCAGGGGGCAGACGAGCAGTACTTC. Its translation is CAITGQGADEQYF.

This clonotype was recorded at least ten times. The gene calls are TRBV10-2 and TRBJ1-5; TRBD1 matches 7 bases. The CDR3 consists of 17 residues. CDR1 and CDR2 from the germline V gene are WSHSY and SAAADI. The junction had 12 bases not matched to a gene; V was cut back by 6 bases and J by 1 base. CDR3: CASSLGQDRLSNQPQHF. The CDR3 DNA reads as TGCGCCAGCAGCCTCGGACAGGATCGGCTAAGCAATCAGCCCCAGCATTTT.

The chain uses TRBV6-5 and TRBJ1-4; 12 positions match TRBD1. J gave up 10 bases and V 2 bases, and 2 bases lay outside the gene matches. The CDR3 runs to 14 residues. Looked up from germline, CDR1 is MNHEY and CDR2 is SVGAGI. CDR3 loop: CASSYGTGGLKLFF. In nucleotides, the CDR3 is TGTGCCAGCAGTTACGGGACAGGGGGCCTAAAACTGTTTTTT.

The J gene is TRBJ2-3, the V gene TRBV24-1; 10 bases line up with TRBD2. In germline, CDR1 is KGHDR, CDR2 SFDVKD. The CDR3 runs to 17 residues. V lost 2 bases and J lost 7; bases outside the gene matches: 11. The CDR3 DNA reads TGTGCCACCAGTGATTCGGGACTAGCGACCACCAGGAATACGCAGTATTTT. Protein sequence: CATSDSGLATTRNTQYF.

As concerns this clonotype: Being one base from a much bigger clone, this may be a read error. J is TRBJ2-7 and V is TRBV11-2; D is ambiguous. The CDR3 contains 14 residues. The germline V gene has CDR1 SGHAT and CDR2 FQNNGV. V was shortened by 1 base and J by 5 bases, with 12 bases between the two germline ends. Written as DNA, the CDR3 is TGTGCCAGCAGCTTAGGCCTAGTTCCCCACGAGCAGTACTTC. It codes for CASSLGLVPHEQYF.

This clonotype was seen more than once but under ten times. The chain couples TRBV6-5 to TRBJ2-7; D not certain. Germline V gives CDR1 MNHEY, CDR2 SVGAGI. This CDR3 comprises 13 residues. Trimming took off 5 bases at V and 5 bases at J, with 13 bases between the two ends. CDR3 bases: TGTGCCAGCAGTGTGGACGCTCAAGACGAGCAGTACTTC. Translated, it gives CASSVDAQDEQYF.

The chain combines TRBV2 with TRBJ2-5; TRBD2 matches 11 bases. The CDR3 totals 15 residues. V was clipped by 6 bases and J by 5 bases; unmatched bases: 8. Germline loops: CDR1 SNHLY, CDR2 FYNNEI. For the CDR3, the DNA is TGTGCCAGCAGCGAGGGACTAGCGGTGAGCGAGACCCAGTACTTC. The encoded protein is CASSEGLAVSETQYF.

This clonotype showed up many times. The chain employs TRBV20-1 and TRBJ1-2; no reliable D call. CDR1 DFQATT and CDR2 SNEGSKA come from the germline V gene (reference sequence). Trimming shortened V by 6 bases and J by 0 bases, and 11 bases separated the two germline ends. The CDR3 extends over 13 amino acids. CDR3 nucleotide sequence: TGCAGTGCGTCGACAACGACTAACTATGGCTACACCTTC. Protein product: CSASTTTNYGYTF.

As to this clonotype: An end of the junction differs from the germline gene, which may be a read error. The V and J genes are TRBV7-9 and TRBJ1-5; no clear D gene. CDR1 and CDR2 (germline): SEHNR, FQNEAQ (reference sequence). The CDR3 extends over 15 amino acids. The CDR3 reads CASSQGGLSNQPQHF. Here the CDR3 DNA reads TGCGCCAGCAGCCAAGGAGGCCTTAGCAATCAGCCCCAGCATTTT.

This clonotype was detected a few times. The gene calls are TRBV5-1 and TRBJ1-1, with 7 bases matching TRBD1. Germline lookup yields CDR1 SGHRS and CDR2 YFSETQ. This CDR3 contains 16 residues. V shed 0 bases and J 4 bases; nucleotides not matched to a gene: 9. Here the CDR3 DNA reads TGCGCCAGCAGCTTGGCGGCAGGGGGATTGGGCACTGAAGCTTTCTTT. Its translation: CASSLAAGGLGTEAFF.

CDR3 sequence: CASSVGVEEQYF. Written as DNA, the CDR3 is TGTGCCAGCTCTGTGGGAGTCGAAGAGCAGTACTTC. V usage is TRBV2 and J usage is TRBJ2-7; D is perhaps TRBD2 (5 bases). The CDR3 loop spans 12 amino acids. Trimming stripped 8 bases from V and 7 bases from J, with 15 bases between. From germline, CDR1 is SNHLY and CDR2 FYNNEI.

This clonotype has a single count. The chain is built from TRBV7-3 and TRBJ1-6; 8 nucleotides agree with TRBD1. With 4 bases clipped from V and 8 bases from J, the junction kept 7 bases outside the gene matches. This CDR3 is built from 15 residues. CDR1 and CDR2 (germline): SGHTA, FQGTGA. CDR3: CASSSTGGMDSPLHF. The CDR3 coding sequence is TGTGCCAGCAGCTCCACAGGGGGGATGGATTCACCCCTCCACTTT.

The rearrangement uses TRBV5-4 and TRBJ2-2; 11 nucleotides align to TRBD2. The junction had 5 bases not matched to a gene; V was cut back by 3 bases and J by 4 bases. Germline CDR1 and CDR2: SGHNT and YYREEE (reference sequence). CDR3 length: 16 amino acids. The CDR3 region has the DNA TGTGCCAGCAGCTCGACTAGCGGGACTCGCACCGGGGAGCTGTTTTTT. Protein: CASSSTSGTRTGELFF.

CDR3 DNA sequence: TGTGCCACCAGCAGAGATAACGGGGGTAATTCACCCCTCCACTTT. This codes for CATSRDNGGNSPLHF. V gene TRBV15 combines with J gene TRBJ1-6; the D gene is possibly TRBD1 (5 bases). V was trimmed by 0 bases and J by 6 bases, leaving 9 bases between them. The CDR3 consists of 15 residues. Germline V gene lookup returns CDR1 LNHNV and CDR2 YYDKDF (reference sequence).

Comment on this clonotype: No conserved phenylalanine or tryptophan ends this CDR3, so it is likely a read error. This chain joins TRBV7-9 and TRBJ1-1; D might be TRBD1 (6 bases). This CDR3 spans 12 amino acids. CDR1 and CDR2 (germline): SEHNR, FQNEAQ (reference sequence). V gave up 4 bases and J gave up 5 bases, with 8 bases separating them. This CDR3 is CASSSRGTEAFS. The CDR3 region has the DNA TGTGCCAGCAGCTCCAGGGGAACTGAAGCTTTCTCT.

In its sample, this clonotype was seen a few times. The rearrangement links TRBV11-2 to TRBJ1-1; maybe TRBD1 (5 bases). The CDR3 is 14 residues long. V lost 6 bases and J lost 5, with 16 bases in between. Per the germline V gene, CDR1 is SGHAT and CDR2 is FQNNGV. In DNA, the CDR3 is TGTGCCAGCAGGGATGCCGGGGCAGATACTGAAGCTTTCTTT. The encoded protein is CASRDAGADTEAFF.

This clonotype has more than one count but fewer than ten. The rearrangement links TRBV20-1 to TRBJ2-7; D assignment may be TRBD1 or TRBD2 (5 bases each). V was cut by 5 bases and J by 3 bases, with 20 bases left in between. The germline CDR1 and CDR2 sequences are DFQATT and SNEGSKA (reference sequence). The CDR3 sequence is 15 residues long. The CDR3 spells CSASSIRDPDYEQYF. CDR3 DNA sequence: TGCAGTGCTTCCTCGATCCGGGACCCCGACTACGAGCAGTACTTC.

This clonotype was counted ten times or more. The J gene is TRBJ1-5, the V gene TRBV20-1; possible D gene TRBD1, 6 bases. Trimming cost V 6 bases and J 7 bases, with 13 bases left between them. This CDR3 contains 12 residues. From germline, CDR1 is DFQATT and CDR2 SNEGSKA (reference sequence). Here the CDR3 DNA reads TGCAGTGCCCACAGGGAGAGACAGCCCCAGCATTTT. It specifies CSAHRERQPQHF.

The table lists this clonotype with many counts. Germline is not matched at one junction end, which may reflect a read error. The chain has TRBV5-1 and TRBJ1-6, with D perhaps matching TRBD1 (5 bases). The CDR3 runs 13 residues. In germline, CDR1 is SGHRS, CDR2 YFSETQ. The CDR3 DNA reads TGCGCCAGCAACTTGGGGGGAAATTCACCCCTCCACTTT. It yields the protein CASNLGGNSPLHF.

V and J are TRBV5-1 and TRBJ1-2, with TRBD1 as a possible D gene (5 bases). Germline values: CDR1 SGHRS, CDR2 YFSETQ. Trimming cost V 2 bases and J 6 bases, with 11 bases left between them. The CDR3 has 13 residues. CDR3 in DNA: TGCGCCAGCAGCTTCGCGACAGACGATGGCTACACCTTC. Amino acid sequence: CASSFATDDGYTF.

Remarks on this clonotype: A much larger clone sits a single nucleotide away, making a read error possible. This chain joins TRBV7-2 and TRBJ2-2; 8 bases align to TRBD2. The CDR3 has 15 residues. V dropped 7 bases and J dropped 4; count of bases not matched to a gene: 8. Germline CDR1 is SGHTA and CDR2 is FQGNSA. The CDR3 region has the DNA TGTGCCAGCACTGGACTAGCAGACTGCACCGGGGAGCTGTTTTTT. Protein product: CASTGLADCTGELFF. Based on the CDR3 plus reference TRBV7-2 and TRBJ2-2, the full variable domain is GAGVSQSPSNKVTEKGKDVELRCDPISGHTALYWYRQSLGQGLEFLIYFQGNSAPDKSGLPSDRFSAERTGGSVSTLTIQRTQQEDSAVYLCASTGLADCTGELFFGEGSRLTVL.